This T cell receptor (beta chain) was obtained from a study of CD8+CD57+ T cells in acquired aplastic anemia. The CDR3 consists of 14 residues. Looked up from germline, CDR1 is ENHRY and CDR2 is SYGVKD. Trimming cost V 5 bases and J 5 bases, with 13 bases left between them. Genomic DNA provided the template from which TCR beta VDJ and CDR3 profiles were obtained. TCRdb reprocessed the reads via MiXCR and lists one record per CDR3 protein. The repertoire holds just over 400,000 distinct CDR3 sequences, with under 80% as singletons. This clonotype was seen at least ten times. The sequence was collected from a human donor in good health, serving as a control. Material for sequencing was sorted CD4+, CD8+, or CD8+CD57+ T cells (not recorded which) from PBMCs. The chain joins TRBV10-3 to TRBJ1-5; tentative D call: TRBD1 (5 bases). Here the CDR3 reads CAISFDRFDQPQHF. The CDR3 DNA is TGTGCCATCAGTTTCGACAGATTCGATCAGCCCCAGCATTTT.